Listed below are T cell receptor beta chains from one sample, sequenced in a study of cytomegalovirus exposure and HLA in healthy donors. Assay used: immunoSEQ multiplex PCR; TCRdb lists only in-frame clones, some missing. This table has 150,000 to 200,000 clones, 65% to 85% appearing once. Specimen: PBMCs. The receptors were sampled from a girl aged 5 to 17 in good health and CMV-seropositive. Both conserved end residues are part of each CDR3. D genes are given only for firm matches. Expanded clones are given a class, and other clones once, few, many or no size at all.

v_call	d_call	j_call	clone_size	cdr3_aa	cdr3_nt
TRBV10-3	TRBD2	TRBJ2-1	NA	CAISAREEVHNEQFF	TGTGCCATCAGCGCCCGGGAGGAGGTCCACAATGAGCAGTTCTTC
TRBV5-4	TRBD1	TRBJ2-2	NA	CASSPGQGETGELFF	TGTGCCAGCAGCCCCGGACAGGGTGAAACCGGGGAGCTGTTTTTT
TRBV20-1	TRBD1	TRBJ1-2	NA	CSAWDSYGYTF	TGCAGTGCCTGGGACAGCTATGGCTACACCTTC
TRBV27	NA	TRBJ2-1	NA	CASNPLANLHYNEQFF	TGTGCCAGCAATCCCCTAGCGAACCTCCACTACAATGAGCAGTTCTTC
TRBV11-2	TRBD1	TRBJ1-2	NA	CASSTHQGAGDYGYTF	TGTGCCAGCAGCACACATCAGGGGGCTGGGGACTATGGCTACACCTTC
TRBV5-4	TRBD2	TRBJ2-7	NA	CASSRLAGGVNYEQYF	TGTGCCAGCAGCCGGCTAGCGGGAGGCGTAAACTACGAGCAGTACTTC
TRBV5-1	TRBD1	TRBJ2-7	NA	CASRIQGLYEQYF	TGCGCCAGCAGAATACAGGGGCTCTACGAGCAGTACTTC
TRBV10-2	NA	TRBJ2-1	NA	CASSESRIPNEQFF	TGCGCCAGCAGTGAGTCGCGGATACCGAATGAGCAGTTCTTC
TRBV9	NA	TRBJ2-2	NA	CASSVGGGYTGELFF	TGTGCCAGCAGCGTGGGAGGGGGGTACACCGGGGAGCTGTTTTTT
TRBV27	NA	TRBJ2-7	NA	CASSLDRRAYEQYF	TGTGCCAGCAGCCTTGACAGGCGGGCCTACGAGCAGTACTTC
TRBV10-1	NA	TRBJ1-2	NA	CASIGSLGRYGYTF	TGCGCCAGCATAGGGTCCCTGGGGCGCTATGGCTACACCTTC
TRBV28	NA	TRBJ2-3	NA	CASSRRDGGDTQYF	TGTGCCAGCAGTCGCCGGGACGGGGGAGATACGCAGTATTTT
TRBV29-1	NA	TRBJ1-5	once	CSAGETQPQHF	TGCAGCGCAGGGGAGACTCAGCCCCAGCATTTT
TRBV5-4	NA	TRBJ2-3	NA	CAYQAGRADTQYF	TGTGCCTACCAAGCGGGTAGGGCAGATACGCAGTATTTT
TRBV19	TRBD1	TRBJ1-2	once	CASRGGQGSYGYTF	TGTGCCAGTAGGGGGGGACAGGGTTCATATGGCTACACCTTC
TRBV4-1	NA	TRBJ1-2	NA	CASSQDSAVLGYTF	TGCGCCAGCAGCCAAGATTCTGCAGTTCTTGGCTACACCTTC
TRBV2	NA	TRBJ2-1	once	CASSALTRGAYNEQFF	TGTGCCAGCAGTGCGCTGACTAGAGGGGCCTACAATGAGCAGTTCTTC
TRBV6-4	TRBD2	TRBJ2-3	NA	CASRREGGATDTQYF	TGTGCCAGCAGGCGTGAGGGAGGGGCCACAGATACGCAGTATTTT
TRBV5-4	TRBD1	TRBJ1-1	NA	CASSFGVGTGRNTEAFF	TGTGCCAGCAGCTTCGGAGTAGGGACAGGGCGGAACACTGAAGCTTTCTTT
TRBV5-1	TRBD1	TRBJ1-4	NA	CASSLGTGLDEKLFF	TGCGCCAGCAGCTTGGGGACAGGGCTTGATGAAAAACTGTTTTTT
TRBV9	NA	TRBJ2-3	NA	CASSVLAFSTDTQYF	TGTGCCAGCAGCGTACTAGCGTTCAGCACAGATACGCAGTATTTT
TRBV2	TRBD2	TRBJ2-7	NA	CASSGAGELGEQYF	TGTGCCAGCAGTGGGGCGGGAGAGCTCGGGGAGCAGTACTTC
TRBV6-5	NA	TRBJ1-1	few	CASNGRGVNTEAFF	TGTGCCAGCAACGGTCGGGGAGTGAACACTGAAGCTTTCTTT
TRBV5-4	NA	TRBJ2-3	NA	CASSLMRDTQYF	TGTGCCAGCAGCCTCATGAGGGATACGCAGTATTTT
TRBV18	NA	TRBJ2-5	NA	CASSPTRETQYF	TGTGCCAGCTCACCTACGCGGGAGACCCAGTACTTC
TRBV2	NA	TRBJ1-5	NA	CASSSLGESWGRRQPQHF	TGTGCCAGCAGCAGCCTTGGAGAGTCATGGGGCCGACGGCAGCCCCAGCATTTT
TRBV5-4	TRBD1	TRBJ1-2	NA	CASKPPTSRDSYGYTF	TGTGCCAGCAAACCCCCTACATCCCGGGACAGCTATGGCTACACCTTC
TRBV30	TRBD2	TRBJ2-1	NA	CAWSLTRTSGFYNEQFF	TGTGCCTGGAGTCTAACCCGGACTAGCGGGTTCTACAATGAGCAGTTCTTC
TRBV28	NA	TRBJ2-1	NA	CASSLGESSYNEQFF	TGTGCCAGCAGTCTTGGGGAGAGCTCCTACAATGAGCAGTTCTTC
TRBV9	NA	TRBJ2-1	NA	CASSGVAGEQFF	TGTGCCAGCAGTGGTGTAGCCGGTGAGCAGTTCTTC
TRBV27	TRBD1	TRBJ1-2	NA	CASSLGTGNGYTF	TGTGCCAGCAGTTTAGGGACAGGGAATGGCTACACCTTC
TRBV20-1	NA	TRBJ2-1	NA	CSANQYNEQFF	TGCAGTGCTAACCAGTACAATGAGCAGTTCTTC
TRBV4-2	TRBD2	TRBJ2-7	NA	CASSQGAGEAGVHEQYF	TGTGCCAGCAGCCAAGGAGCGGGAGAAGCGGGAGTGCACGAGCAGTACTTC
TRBV6-5	NA	TRBJ2-1	NA	CASSSLAVEQFF	TGTGCCAGCAGTTCATTAGCCGTTGAGCAGTTCTTC
TRBV5-4	NA	TRBJ2-7	NA	CASSGGSYEQYF	TGTGCCAGCAGTGGAGGCTCCTACGAGCAGTACTTC
TRBV7-3	NA	TRBJ2-5	NA	CASASSPGGETQYF	TGTGCCAGCGCATCCTCCCCGGGGGGCGAGACCCAGTACTTC
TRBV5-1	TRBD2	TRBJ2-3	NA	CASSPPGGGSPDTQYF	TGCGCCAGCAGCCCACCCGGGGGAGGGAGCCCAGATACGCAGTATTTT
TRBV6-5	TRBD1	TRBJ1-4	NA	CASSYSYRGREKLFF	TGTGCCAGCAGTTACTCTTACAGGGGCAGAGAAAAACTGTTTTTT
TRBV7-8	TRBD1	TRBJ1-2	once	CASSWAGGDYGYTF	TGTGCCAGCAGCTGGGCAGGGGGTGACTATGGCTACACCTTC
TRBV7-9	NA	TRBJ1-2	NA	CASSNSQYGYTF	TGTGCCAGCAGCAACTCCCAATATGGCTACACCTTC
TRBV7-9	NA	TRBJ1-1	NA	CASSPLTSEAFF	TGTGCCAGCAGCCCTCTAACGAGTGAAGCTTTCTTT
TRBV5-1	NA	TRBJ2-2	once	CASSDMTGTGELFF	TGCGCCAGCAGCGACATGACAGGCACCGGGGAGCTGTTTTTT
TRBV6-5	NA	TRBJ1-6	NA	CASSPIGRGNSPLHF	TGTGCCAGCAGTCCCATCGGCAGGGGAAATTCACCCCTCCACTTT
TRBV27	TRBD2	TRBJ2-1	NA	CASSTSADSGSVIDEQFF	TGTGCCAGCTCCACTAGCGCGGATAGCGGGAGCGTGATCGATGAGCAGTTCTTC
TRBV12-5	TRBD2	TRBJ2-1	NA	CASGLVRGGFANEQFF	TGTGCTAGTGGTTTGGTACGGGGAGGGTTCGCCAATGAGCAGTTCTTC
TRBV30	NA	TRBJ1-2	NA	CAWSPPGGAGYGYTF	TGTGCCTGGAGTCCACCCGGGGGGGCAGGTTATGGCTACACCTTC
TRBV18	TRBD1	TRBJ2-7	NA	CASSPGTGPTYEQYF	TGTGCCAGCTCACCAGGGACAGGGCCTACCTACGAGCAGTACTTC